The clone carrying this T cell receptor (beta chain) has more than one count but fewer than ten. The record originates from a study of cytotoxic CD8 clonotypes in ibrutinib-treated CLL. The protocol was immunoSEQ multiplex PCR, while the TCRdb copy is restricted to in-frame clones and leaves out a portion. This table holds about 120,000 clones, 45% to 65% found once. This TCR came from a human donor with chronic lymphocytic leukemia. Sequencing used PBMCs, obtained after 24 months of ibrutinib treatment.

CDR3 coding DNA: TGTGCTAGTGGCTCCGGGGCAAACACCGGGGAGCTGTTTTTT. The encoded protein is CASGSGANTGELFF. This chain links TRBV12-5 with TRBJ2-2; D is perhaps TRBD1 or TRBD2 (5 bases each). The CDR3 runs 14 residues. Trimming took off 6 bases at V and 2 bases at J, with 10 bases between the two ends. Per the germline V gene, CDR1 is LGHNT and CDR2 is FRNRAP.